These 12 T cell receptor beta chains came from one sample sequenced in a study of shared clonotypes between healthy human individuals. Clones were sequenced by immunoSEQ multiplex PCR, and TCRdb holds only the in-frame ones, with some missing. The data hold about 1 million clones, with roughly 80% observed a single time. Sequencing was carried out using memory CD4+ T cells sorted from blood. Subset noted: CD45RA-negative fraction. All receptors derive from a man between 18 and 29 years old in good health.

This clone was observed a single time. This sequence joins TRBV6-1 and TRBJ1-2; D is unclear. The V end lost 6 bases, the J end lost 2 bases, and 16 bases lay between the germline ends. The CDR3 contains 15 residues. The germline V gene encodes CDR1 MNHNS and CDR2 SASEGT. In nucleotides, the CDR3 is TGTGCCAGCAGCCGAGAGGCATGGGGAAACTATGGCTACACCTTC. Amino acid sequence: CASSREAWGNYGYTF.

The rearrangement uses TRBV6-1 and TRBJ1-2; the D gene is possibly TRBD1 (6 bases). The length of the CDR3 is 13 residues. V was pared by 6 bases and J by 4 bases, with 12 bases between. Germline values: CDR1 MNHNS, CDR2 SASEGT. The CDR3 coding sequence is TGTGCCAGCAGCTCGTACAGGGTCTATGGCTACACCTTC. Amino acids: CASSSYRVYGYTF.

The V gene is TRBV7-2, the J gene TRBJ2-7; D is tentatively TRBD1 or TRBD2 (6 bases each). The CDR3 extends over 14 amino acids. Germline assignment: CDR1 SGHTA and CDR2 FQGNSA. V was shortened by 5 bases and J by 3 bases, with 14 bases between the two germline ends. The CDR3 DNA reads TGTGCCAGCAGCGGGCGGGACACTCACTACGAGCAGTACTTC. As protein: CASSGRDTHYEQYF.

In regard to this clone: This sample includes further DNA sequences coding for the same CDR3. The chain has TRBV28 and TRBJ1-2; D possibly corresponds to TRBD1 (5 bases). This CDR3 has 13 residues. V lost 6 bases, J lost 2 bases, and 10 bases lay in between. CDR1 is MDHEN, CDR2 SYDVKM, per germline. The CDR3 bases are TGTGCCAGCAGCTCTCAGGGCAACTATGGCTACACCTTC. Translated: CASSSQGNYGYTF.

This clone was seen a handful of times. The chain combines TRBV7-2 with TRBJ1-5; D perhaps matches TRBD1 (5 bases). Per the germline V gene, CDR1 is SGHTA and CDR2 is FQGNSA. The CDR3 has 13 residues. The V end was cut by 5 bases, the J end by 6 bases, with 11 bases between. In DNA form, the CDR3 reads TGTGCCAGCAGCCAGGGCGGAAGTCAGCCCCAGCATTTT. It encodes CASSQGGSQPQHF.

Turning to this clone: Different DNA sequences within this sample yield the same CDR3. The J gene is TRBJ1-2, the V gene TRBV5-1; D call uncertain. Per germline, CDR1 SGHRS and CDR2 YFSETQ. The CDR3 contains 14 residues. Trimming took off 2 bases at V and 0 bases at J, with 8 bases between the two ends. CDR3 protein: CASSFGGTNYGYTF. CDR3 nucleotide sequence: TGCGCCAGCAGCTTTGGTGGCACTAACTATGGCTACACCTTC.

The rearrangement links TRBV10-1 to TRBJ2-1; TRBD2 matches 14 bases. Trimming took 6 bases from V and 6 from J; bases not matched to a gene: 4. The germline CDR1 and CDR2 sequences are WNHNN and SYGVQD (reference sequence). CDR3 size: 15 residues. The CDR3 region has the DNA TGCGCCAGCAGATCCGGGACTAGCGGGAGCAATGAGCAGTTCTTC. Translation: CASRSGTSGSNEQFF.

DNA of the CDR3: TGCGCCAGCAGCCGGAGCGGGGTCTACAATGAGCAGTTCTTC. It yields the protein CASSRSGVYNEQFF. The V call is TRBV4-3, the J call TRBJ2-1, with 7 bases aligning to TRBD2. V trimming: 4 bases; J trimming: 3 bases; junction bases outside the gene matches: 3. Per the germline V gene, CDR1 is LGHNA and CDR2 is YSLEER. The CDR3 spans 14 residues.

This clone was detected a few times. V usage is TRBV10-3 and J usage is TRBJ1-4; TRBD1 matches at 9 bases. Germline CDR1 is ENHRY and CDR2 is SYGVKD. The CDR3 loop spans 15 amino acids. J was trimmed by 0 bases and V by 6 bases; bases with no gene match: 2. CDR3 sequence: CAIRGTGTTNEKLFF. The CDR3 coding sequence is TGTGCCATCAGAGGGACAGGGACAACTAATGAAAAACTGTTTTTT.

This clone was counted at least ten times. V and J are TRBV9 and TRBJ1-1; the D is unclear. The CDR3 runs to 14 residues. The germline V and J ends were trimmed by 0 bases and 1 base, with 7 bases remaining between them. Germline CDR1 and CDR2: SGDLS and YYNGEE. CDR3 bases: TGTGCCAGCAGCGTAGGGAAGTCGAACACTGAAGCTTTCTTT. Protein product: CASSVGKSNTEAFF.

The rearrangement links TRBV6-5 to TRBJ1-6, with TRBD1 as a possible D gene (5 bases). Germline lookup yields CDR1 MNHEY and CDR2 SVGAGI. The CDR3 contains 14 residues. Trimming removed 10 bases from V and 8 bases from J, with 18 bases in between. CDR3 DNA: TGTGCCACGCAACCCACTTGGGGCCATTCACCCCTCCACTTT. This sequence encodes CATQPTWGHSPLHF.

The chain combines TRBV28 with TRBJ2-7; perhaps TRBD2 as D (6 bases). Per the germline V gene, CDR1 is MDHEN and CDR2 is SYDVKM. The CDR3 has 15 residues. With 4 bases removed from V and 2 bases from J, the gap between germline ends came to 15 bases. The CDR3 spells CASSSGRQPPYEQYF. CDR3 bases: TGTGCCAGCAGTTCAGGGAGGCAGCCCCCCTACGAGCAGTACTTC.